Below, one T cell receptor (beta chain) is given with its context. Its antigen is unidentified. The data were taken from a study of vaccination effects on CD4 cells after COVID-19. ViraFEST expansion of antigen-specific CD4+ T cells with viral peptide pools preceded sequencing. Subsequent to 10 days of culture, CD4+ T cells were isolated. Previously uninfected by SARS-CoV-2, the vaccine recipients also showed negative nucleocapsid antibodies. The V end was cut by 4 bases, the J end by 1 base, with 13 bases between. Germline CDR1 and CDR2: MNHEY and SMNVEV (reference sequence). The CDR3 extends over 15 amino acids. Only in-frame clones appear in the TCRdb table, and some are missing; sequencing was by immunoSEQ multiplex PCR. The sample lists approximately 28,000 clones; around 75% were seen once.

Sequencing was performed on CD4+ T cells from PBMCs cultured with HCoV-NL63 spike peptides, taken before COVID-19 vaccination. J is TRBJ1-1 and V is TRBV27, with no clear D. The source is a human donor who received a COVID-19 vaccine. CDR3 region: CASSSSGSRNTEAFF. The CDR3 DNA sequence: TGTGCCAGCAGTTCCTCGGGATCTAGGAACACTGAAGCTTTCTTT.